This T cell receptor (beta chain) originates from a study of blood T cell repertoires in COVID-19. Study-level information: Sites in the United States, Italy and Spain provided acute and convalescent COVID-19 samples.

Original analysis: Scientists estimated how many nucleated cells there were by amplifying reference gene primers. Libraries were prepared by immunoSEQ multiplex PCR; TCRdb keeps only in-frame clonotypes and omits some of them. V, J and clone size were drawn from that table, and D and trimming were deduced from the DNA. The data contain around 200,000 clones, under 85% of them singletons. V lost 0 bases and J 2 bases, leaving 8 bases between the germline ends. The CDR3 has 15 residues. Germline assignment: CDR1 SGDLS and CDR2 YYNGEE. The specimen was peripheral blood. The clonotype originates from a human donor in a cohort sampled during active COVID-19. The gene calls are TRBV9 and TRBJ2-2; no definite D call. The CDR3 DNA follows: TGTGCCAGCAGCGTAGGGGCAGTTAACACCGGGGAGCTGTTTTTT. Translating gives CASSVGAVNTGELFF.